This is a list of T cell receptor beta chains from one sample in a study of T cell responses to AZD1222 COVID-19 vaccine. The table came from immunoSEQ multiplex PCR; TCRdb's copy has only in-frame clones and leaves some out. This table holds 79,000 or so clones, about 92% found once. This specimen consisted of peripheral blood, obtained 28 days after the second AZD1222 dose. The source of these receptors is an adult who received the AZD1222 COVID-19 vaccine. The CDR3 runs from the conserved cysteine through the conserved F or W.

CDR3aa: CASSFREGYTF
v_gene: TRBV12-3/TRBV12-4

CDR3aa: CASSYRGKDIQYF
v_gene: TRBV6-5

CDR3aa: CASSQFAGVVNQETQYF
v_gene: TRBV3-1/TRBV3-2

CDR3aa: CASSQGTRATQYF
v_gene: TRBV3-1/TRBV3-2

CDR3aa: CASSRGQGYGYTF
v_gene: TRBV7-3

CDR3aa: CAWRVTNTGELFF
v_gene: TRBV6-5

CDR3aa: CARNKSGRLNTEAFF
v_gene: TRBV5-1

CDR3aa: CASSDNRDDEQFF
v_gene: TRBV2

CDR3aa: CASSPWFGSNQPQHF
v_gene: TRBV7-9

CDR3aa: CASSLGQYYEQYF
v_gene: TRBV5-6

CDR3aa: CASSRSTGSNTGELFF
v_gene: TRBV3-1/TRBV3-2

CDR3aa: CASSTGNPNYGYTF
v_gene: TRBV9

CDR3aa: CASSLVSRSSGNTIYF
v_gene: TRBV5-8

CDR3aa: CASSLGVGGNQPQHF
v_gene: TRBV13

CDR3aa: CASSAIPVTEAFF
v_gene: TRBV28

CDR3aa: CASRGTVEATNEKLFF
v_gene: TRBV27

CDR3aa: CASKSPNTGELFF
v_gene: TRBV3-1/TRBV3-2

CDR3aa: CASPRQGADNEQFF
v_gene: TRBV21-1

CDR3aa: CASSSITEAFF
v_gene: TRBV6-5